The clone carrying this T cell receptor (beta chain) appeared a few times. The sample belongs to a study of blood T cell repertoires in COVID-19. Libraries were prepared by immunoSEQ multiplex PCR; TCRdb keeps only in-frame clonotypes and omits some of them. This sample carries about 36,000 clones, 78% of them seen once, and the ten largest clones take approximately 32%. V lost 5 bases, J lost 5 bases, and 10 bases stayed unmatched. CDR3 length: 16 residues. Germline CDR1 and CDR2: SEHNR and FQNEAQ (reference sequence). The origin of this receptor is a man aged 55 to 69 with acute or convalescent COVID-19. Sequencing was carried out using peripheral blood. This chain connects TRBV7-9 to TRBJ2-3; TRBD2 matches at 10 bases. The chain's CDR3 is CASSKNTASGRDTQYF. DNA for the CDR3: TGTGCCAGCAGCAAAAACACGGCTAGCGGGAGAGATACGCAGTATTTT.